Below, 29 T cell receptor beta chains from the same sample are listed, as sequenced in a study of neurological immune-mediated disorders. One entry per CDR3 protein, called by TCRdb with MiXCR from the 5' RACE reads. The sample has about 79,000 distinct CDR3 sequences; 13% to 15% are singletons. The material sequenced was PBMCs. The receptor set was obtained from a woman in her 50s in good health.

Ten or more counts support this clonotype. One end of the junction is discordant with germline, which a read error may explain. The chain recombines TRBV24-1 with TRBJ2-1, with 9 nucleotides matching TRBD1. The length of the CDR3 is 16 residues. Germline assignment: CDR1 KGHDR and CDR2 SFDVKD. CDR3 loop: CVTSDPGTGYGNEQFF. In nucleotides, the CDR3 is TGTGTCACCAGTGACCCTGGGACAGGGTACGGGAATGAGCAGTTCTTC.

The rearrangement uses TRBV28 and TRBJ1-1; no clear D. V lost 9 bases to trimming and J lost 9 bases, with 23 bases between them. The germline V gene encodes CDR1 MDHEN and CDR2 SYDVKM. The CDR3 loop spans 14 amino acids. This chain's CDR3 is CASLTQTLPRKAFF. In DNA, the CDR3 is TGTGCCAGTCTGACACAGACCCTCCCGCGGAAAGCTTTCTTT.

The table lists this clonotype with many counts. The chain recombines TRBV5-1 with TRBJ2-2; D call uncertain. CDR1 SGHRS and CDR2 YFSETQ come from the germline V gene. The CDR3 extends over 14 amino acids. The V end lost 0 bases, the J end lost 0 bases, and 3 bases lay between the germline ends. The CDR3 DNA follows: TGCGCCAGCAGCTTGGAGGCGAACACCGGGGAGCTGTTTTTT. Residues: CASSLEANTGELFF.

This clonotype has at least ten counts. The rearrangement uses TRBV7-8 and TRBJ2-1; perhaps TRBD2 as D (6 bases). This CDR3 is built from 16 residues. Germline values: CDR1 SGHVS, CDR2 FQNEAQ. The V end lost 7 bases, the J end lost 0 bases, and 16 bases lay between the germline ends. The CDR3 reads CASTLTPGLSYNEQFF. The DNA of the CDR3 is TGTGCCAGCACCCTAACACCGGGACTCTCCTACAATGAGCAGTTCTTC.

This chain uses TRBV5-1 with TRBJ1-1; a weak D match, TRBD1 (6 bases). V dropped 5 bases and J dropped 6 bases, with 17 bases sitting between them. CDR3 length equals 14 residues. CDR1 is SGHRS and CDR2 is YFSETQ in the germline V gene. The CDR3 region is CASRVGQGSAEAFF. Written as DNA, the CDR3 is TGCGCCAGCAGGGTGGGGCAGGGGTCCGCTGAAGCTTTCTTT.

This clonotype was seen many times. V is TRBV20-1 and J is TRBJ2-3, with TRBD2 identical over 7 bases. The V gene's germline CDR1 is DFQATT and CDR2 SNEGSKA (reference sequence). The CDR3 length is 15 residues. The J segment lost 6 bases and the V segment lost 4 bases, leaving 13 bases of the junction unmatched. As DNA, the CDR3 is TGCAGTGCTAAACTAGCGCCCCGTCGGGGGGATACGCAGTATTTT. This gives the protein CSAKLAPRRGDTQYF.

This clonotype has at least ten counts. The chain couples TRBV7-2 to TRBJ1-2; maybe TRBD1 (5 bases). The CDR3 has 16 residues. V dropped 2 bases and J dropped 0 bases, with 13 bases sitting between them. CDR1 SGHTA and CDR2 FQGNSA come from the germline V gene. CDR3 DNA: TGTGCCAGCAGCTTACAGGGCAACCTTCCTAACTATGGCTACACCTTC. Translating it yields CASSLQGNLPNYGYTF.

Many counts were recorded for this clonotype. The CDR3 DNA reads TGTGCCAGCAGCCTCAACCCAGGAACTTACGAGCAGTACTTC. Its translation: CASSLNPGTYEQYF. This chain connects TRBV7-3 to TRBJ2-7, with D hard to call. This CDR3 is built from 14 residues. Germline-derived CDR1 and CDR2 are SGHTA and FQGTGA. V lost 5 bases, J lost 4 bases, and 15 bases lay in between.

This clonotype was counted at least ten times. The chain uses TRBV7-2 and TRBJ2-1; 11 bases map to TRBD2. The CDR3 extends over 16 amino acids. The germline V gene has CDR1 SGHTA and CDR2 FQGNSA. V lost 5 bases, J lost 3 bases, and 6 bases stayed unmatched. CDR3 loop: CASSARGTSGYNEQFF. The CDR3 DNA reads TGTGCCAGCAGCGCGAGGGGGACTAGCGGCTACAATGAGCAGTTCTTC. Based on the CDR3 plus reference TRBV7-2 and TRBJ2-1, the full variable domain is GAGVSQSPSNKVTEKGKDVELRCDPISGHTALYWYRQSLGQGLEFLIYFQGNSAPDKSGLPSDRFSAERTGGSVSTLTIQRTQQEDSAVYLCASSARGTSGYNEQFFGPGTRLTVL.

This clonotype was detected ten times or more. The rearrangement joins TRBV7-2 to TRBJ2-1, with no clear D. Germline lookup yields CDR1 SGHTA and CDR2 FQGNSA. The CDR3 spans 12 residues. With 0 bases removed from V and 8 bases from J, the gap between germline ends came to 5 bases. The CDR3: CASSLAVYEQFF. The CDR3, as DNA: TGTGCCAGCAGCTTAGCGGTCTATGAGCAGTTCTTC.

This clonotype was detected many times. One junction end does not reproduce the germline sequence, and a read error may be involved. This rearrangement joins TRBV5-1 to TRBJ1-1; a possible D gene is TRBD1 (6 bases). CDR3 length equals 14 residues. Germline V gene lookup returns CDR1 SGHRS and CDR2 YFSETQ. DNA for the CDR3: TGTGCCAGCAGCTTACAGGGCGTAAACACTGAAGCTTTCTTT. It translates to CASSLQGVNTEAFF.

This clonotype was found many times. The chain has TRBV5-1 and TRBJ2-7; 8 bases map to TRBD1. This CDR3 region has 14 residues. V lost 0 bases and J lost 3; bases outside the gene matches: 2. Germline V CDR1 and CDR2: SGHRS, YFSETQ. The CDR3 bases are TGCGCCAGCAGCTTGGAGGACAGGGTCTACGAGCAGTACTTC. The encoded protein is CASSLEDRVYEQYF. The full variable domain, with the rest looked up from reference TRBV5-1 and TRBJ2-7, is KAGVTQTPRYLIKTRGQQVTLSCSPISGHRSVSWYQQTPGQGLQFLFEYFSETQRNKGNFPGRFSGRQFSNSRSEMNVSTLELGDSALYLCASSLEDRVYEQYFGPGTRLTVT.

This clonotype has at least ten counts. V gene TRBV3-1 combines with J gene TRBJ1-6; possibly TRBD1 for D (5 bases). From germline, CDR1 is LGHDT and CDR2 YNNKEL (reference sequence). The V gene lost 0 bases and the J gene lost 9 bases, with 18 bases spanning the gap. This CDR3 region has 17 residues. The CDR3 DNA follows: TGTGCCAGCAGCCAAGAAGCAGGGCAGGTCAAAGGTTCACCCCTCCACTTT. As protein: CASSQEAGQVKGSPLHF. Using reference TRBV3-1 and TRBJ1-6 for the parts outside the CDR3, the full variable domain is DTAVSQTPKYLVTQMGNDKSIKCEQNLGHDTMYWYKQDSKKFLKIMFSYNNKELIINETVPNRFSPKSPDKAHLNLHINSLELGDSAVYFCASSQEAGQVKGSPLHFGNGTRLTVT.

There are a few counts of this clonotype. The V and J genes are TRBV28 and TRBJ2-3, with 9 bases aligning to TRBD2. The CDR3 runs to 14 residues. Losses at the gene ends were 4 bases for V and 4 bases for J; bases not matched to a gene: 3. Germline V CDR1 and CDR2: MDHEN, SYDVKM. CDR3 nucleotides: TGTGCCAGCAGTTCTAGCGGGAACTCAGATACGCAGTATTTT. It translates to CASSSSGNSDTQYF.

This clonotype was recorded many times. V is TRBV5-1 and J is TRBJ2-1; D is undetermined. The CDR3 extends over 12 amino acids. V lost 0 bases, J lost 7 bases, and 5 bases lay in between. Germline values: CDR1 SGHRS, CDR2 YFSETQ. CDR3: CASSLAINEQFF. Here the CDR3 DNA reads TGCGCCAGCAGCTTGGCCATTAATGAGCAGTTCTTC.

Many counts were recorded for this clonotype. V and J are TRBV6-5 and TRBJ2-1; 9 nucleotides align to TRBD2. From germline, CDR1 is MNHEY and CDR2 SVGAGI. Trimming at V came to 2 bases and at J to 8 bases, leaving 7 bases not matched to a gene. The CDR3 spans 15 residues. The CDR3 loop reads CASSYGTSFIDEQFF. CDR3 DNA: TGTGCCAGCAGTTACGGGACTAGCTTTATTGATGAGCAGTTCTTC.

This clonotype was picked up a small number of times. This chain uses TRBV28 with TRBJ2-3; TRBD2 is a possible D gene (6 bases). This CDR3 has 15 residues. V shed 6 bases and J shed 6 bases, with 19 bases lying between them. Germline CDR1 and CDR2: MDHEN and SYDVKM. Here the CDR3 reads CASRGSAGSGDTQYF. In DNA, the CDR3 is TGTGCCAGCAGGGGCTCGGCGGGATCAGGCGATACGCAGTATTTT.

This clonotype has ten or more counts. This chain uses TRBV5-1 with TRBJ2-1, with 11 bases that match TRBD2. Trimming cost V 4 bases and J 2 bases; bases outside gene matches: 8. The CDR3 extends over 17 amino acids. Looked up from germline, CDR1 is SGHRS and CDR2 is YFSETQ. CDR3 sequence: CASSPLAGGFPYNEQFF. The DNA of the CDR3 is TGCGCCAGCAGCCCCCTAGCGGGGGGTTTCCCCTACAATGAGCAGTTCTTC.

Ten or more counts support this clonotype. The rearrangement links TRBV5-1 to TRBJ1-5; weak D call: TRBD1 (5 bases). Between the trimmed V and J ends, which lost 0 bases and 6 bases, there was a span of 10 bases. CDR1 and CDR2 (germline): SGHRS, YFSETQ. The CDR3 contains 14 residues. The CDR3 is CASSLVGGSQPQHF. CDR3 nucleotide sequence: TGCGCCAGCAGCTTGGTTGGGGGTAGTCAGCCCCAGCATTTT.

This clonotype was detected many times. This chain uses TRBV14 with TRBJ2-3; TRBD2 is a possible D gene (6 bases). V shed 4 bases and J shed 6 bases, with 14 bases lying between them. The germline V gene encodes CDR1 SGHDN and CDR2 FVKESK. CDR3 length: 14 amino acids. The CDR3 nucleotides read TGTGCCAGCAGCCCCGGCGGGGTCCCGGATACGCAGTATTTT. Protein sequence: CASSPGGVPDTQYF.

This clonotype was seen many times. V usage is TRBV5-1 and J usage is TRBJ2-5; D unclear. The CDR3 runs 12 residues. Trimming took 1 base from V and 1 from J, leaving 2 bases between them. CDR1 is SGHRS and CDR2 is YFSETQ in the germline V gene. The CDR3 here is CASSLSQETQYF. The CDR3 nucleotides read TGCGCCAGCAGCTTGTCCCAAGAGACCCAGTACTTC.

This clonotype was found many times. The rearrangement uses TRBV7-2 and TRBJ1-1; no reliable D call. Germline CDR1 SGHTA, CDR2 FQGNSA. The CDR3 is 14 residues long. V lost 5 bases to trimming and J lost 1 base, with 11 bases between them. CDR3 in amino acids: CASSPGGSNTEAFF. DNA for the CDR3: TGTGCCAGCAGCCCAGGAGGGTCGAACACTGAAGCTTTCTTT.

In its sample, this clonotype was seen many times. The gene calls are TRBV5-6 and TRBJ2-1, with a weak D call TRBD2 (6 bases). The CDR3 has 14 amino acids. CDR1 is SGHDT, CDR2 YYEEEE, per germline. The V and J ends lost 0 bases and 8 bases respectively, with 12 bases between them. The DNA of the CDR3 is TGTGCCAGCAGCTTGGGACTAGTTGGGGATGAGCAGTTCTTC. Translating gives CASSLGLVGDEQFF.

This clonotype has ten or more counts. V and J are TRBV5-1 and TRBJ2-1; D may match TRBD1 or TRBD2 (5 bases each). Germline loops: CDR1 SGHRS, CDR2 YFSETQ. This CDR3 has 14 residues. V was trimmed by 2 bases and J by 9 bases, leaving 15 bases between them. This CDR3 reads CASSFPGTVTEQFF. The CDR3 coding sequence is TGCGCCAGCAGCTTCCCGGGGACGGTGACTGAGCAGTTCTTC.

This clonotype is labeled as medium-sized. V and J are TRBV24-1 and TRBJ1-5; D possibly corresponds to TRBD1 (6 bases). The ends were cut back, 2 bases at V and 4 bases at J, with 11 bases in the middle. CDR3 size: 15 residues. Germline CDR1 is KGHDR and CDR2 is SFDVKD. CDR3 sequence: CATSDSTGPNQPQHF. Here the CDR3 DNA reads TGTGCCACCAGTGATTCTACAGGGCCAAATCAGCCCCAGCATTTT.

Comments on this clonotype: This may be a read error, as it is one base from a much larger clone. The chain links TRBV6-1 to TRBJ2-2; no clear D gene. The CDR3 runs 14 residues. V lost 3 bases, J lost 4 bases, and 9 bases lay in between. Per the germline V gene, CDR1 is MNHNS and CDR2 is SASEGT. CDR3 protein: CASSEVPSTGELFF. The CDR3 DNA reads TGTGCCAGCAGTGAGGTACCGAGCACCGGGGAGCTGTTTTTT.

In its sample, this clonotype was seen many times. The chain couples TRBV20-1 to TRBJ2-4; TRBD1 might be the D (6 bases). Between the trimmed V and J ends, which lost 5 bases and 5 bases, there was a span of 19 bases. Germline V gives CDR1 DFQATT, CDR2 SNEGSKA (reference sequence). The length of the CDR3 is 15 residues. In DNA, the CDR3 is TGCAGTGCTCCTCACACAGGGTACGGTGAAAACATTCAGTACTTC. Translating it yields CSAPHTGYGENIQYF.

A few counts support this clonotype. The chain combines TRBV12-3 or TRBV12-4 with TRBJ1-2; 9 bases map to TRBD1. The CDR3 totals 15 residues. Trimming at V came to 4 bases and at J to 2 bases, leaving 5 bases not matched to a gene. CDR3: CASSSNRGPNYGYTF. The CDR3 region has the DNA TGTGCCAGCAGTTCCAACAGGGGGCCAAACTATGGCTACACCTTC.

For the CDR3, the DNA is TGTGCCAGCAGCTTAATCTCTGAAGGGGGTTACATTCAGTACTTC. It yields the protein CASSLISEGGYIQYF. The V and J genes are TRBV7-2 and TRBJ2-4; TRBD1 is a possible D gene (6 bases). The CDR3 is 15 residues long. Looked up from germline, CDR1 is SGHTA and CDR2 is FQGNSA. V was pared by 2 bases and J by 8 bases, with 16 bases between.